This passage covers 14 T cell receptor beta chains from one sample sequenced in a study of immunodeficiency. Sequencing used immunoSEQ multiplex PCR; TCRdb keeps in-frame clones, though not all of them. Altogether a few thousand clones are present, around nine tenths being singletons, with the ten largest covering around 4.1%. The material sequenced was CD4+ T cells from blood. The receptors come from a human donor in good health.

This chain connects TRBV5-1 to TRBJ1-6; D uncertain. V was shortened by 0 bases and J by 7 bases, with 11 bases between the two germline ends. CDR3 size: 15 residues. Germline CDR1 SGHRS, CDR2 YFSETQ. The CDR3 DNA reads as TGCGCCAGCAGCTTGGCCCTACAGAAAAATTCACCCCTCCACTTT. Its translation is CASSLALQKNSPLHF.

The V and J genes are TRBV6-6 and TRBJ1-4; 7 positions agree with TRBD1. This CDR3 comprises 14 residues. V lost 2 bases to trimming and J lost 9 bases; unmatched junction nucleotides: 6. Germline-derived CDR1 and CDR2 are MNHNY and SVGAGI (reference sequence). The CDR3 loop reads CASSYGTDGKKLFF. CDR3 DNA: TGTGCCAGCAGTTACGGGACAGACGGGAAAAAACTGTTTTTT.

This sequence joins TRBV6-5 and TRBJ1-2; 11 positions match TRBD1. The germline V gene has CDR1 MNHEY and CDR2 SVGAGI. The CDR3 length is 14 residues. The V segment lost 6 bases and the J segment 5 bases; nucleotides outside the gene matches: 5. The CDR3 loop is CASSTGTGGYGYTF. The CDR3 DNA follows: TGTGCCAGCAGCACCGGGACAGGGGGTTATGGCTACACCTTC.

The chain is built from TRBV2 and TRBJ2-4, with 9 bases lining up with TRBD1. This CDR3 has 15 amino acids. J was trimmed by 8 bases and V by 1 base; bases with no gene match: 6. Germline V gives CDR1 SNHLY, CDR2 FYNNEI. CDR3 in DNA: TGTGCCAGCAGTGAAGGTGGGACAGGGAGAGACATTCAGTACTTC. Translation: CASSEGGTGRDIQYF.

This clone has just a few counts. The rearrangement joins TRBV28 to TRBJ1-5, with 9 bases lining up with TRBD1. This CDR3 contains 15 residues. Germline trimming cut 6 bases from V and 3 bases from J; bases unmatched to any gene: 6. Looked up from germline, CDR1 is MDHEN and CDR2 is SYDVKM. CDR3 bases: TGTGCCAGCAGAAATTACAGGGGGCTCAATCAGCCCCAGCATTTT. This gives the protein CASRNYRGLNQPQHF.

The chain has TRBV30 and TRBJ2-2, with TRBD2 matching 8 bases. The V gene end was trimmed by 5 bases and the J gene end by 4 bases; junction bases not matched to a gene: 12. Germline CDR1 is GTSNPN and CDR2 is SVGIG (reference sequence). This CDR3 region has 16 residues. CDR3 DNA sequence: TGTGCCTGGGGGTTGCGAGCGGGAGTCGCCACCGGGGAGCTGTTTTTT. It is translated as CAWGLRAGVATGELFF.

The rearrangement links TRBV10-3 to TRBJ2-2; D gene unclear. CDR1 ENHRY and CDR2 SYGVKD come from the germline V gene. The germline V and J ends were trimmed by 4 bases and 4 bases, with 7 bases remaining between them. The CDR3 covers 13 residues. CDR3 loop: CAISGLGTGELFF. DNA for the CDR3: TGTGCCATCAGTGGGCTGGGCACCGGGGAGCTGTTTTTT.

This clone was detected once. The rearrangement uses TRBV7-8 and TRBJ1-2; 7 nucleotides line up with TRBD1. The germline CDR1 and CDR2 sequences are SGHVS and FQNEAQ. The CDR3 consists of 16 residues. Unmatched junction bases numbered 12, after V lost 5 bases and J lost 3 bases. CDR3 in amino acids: CASSLNPGQLYYGYTF. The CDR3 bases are TGTGCCAGCAGCCTTAACCCGGGACAGCTCTACTATGGCTACACCTTC.

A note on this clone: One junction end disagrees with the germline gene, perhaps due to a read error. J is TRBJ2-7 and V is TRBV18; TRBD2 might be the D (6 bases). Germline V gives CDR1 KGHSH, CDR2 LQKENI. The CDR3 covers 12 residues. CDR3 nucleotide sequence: TGTGCCAGCTCATCGGGGGACCCCCTCAGGGACTTC. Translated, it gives CASSSGDPLRDF.

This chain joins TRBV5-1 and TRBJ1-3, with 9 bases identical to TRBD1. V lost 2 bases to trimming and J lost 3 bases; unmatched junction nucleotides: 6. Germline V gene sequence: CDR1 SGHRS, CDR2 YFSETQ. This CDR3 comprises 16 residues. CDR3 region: CASSLDRGVRGNTIYF. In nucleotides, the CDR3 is TGCGCCAGCAGCTTAGACAGGGGGGTTCGTGGAAACACCATATATTTT.

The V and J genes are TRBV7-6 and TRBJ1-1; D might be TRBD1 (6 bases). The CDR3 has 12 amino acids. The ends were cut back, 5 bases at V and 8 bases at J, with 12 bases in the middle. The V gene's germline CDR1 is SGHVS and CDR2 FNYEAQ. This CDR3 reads CASSPEGVEAFF. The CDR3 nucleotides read TGTGCCAGCAGCCCCGAGGGGGTGGAAGCTTTCTTT. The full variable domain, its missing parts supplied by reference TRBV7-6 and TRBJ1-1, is GAGVSQSPRYKVTKRGQDVALRCDPISGHVSLYWYRQALGQGPEFLTYFNYEAQQDKSGLPNDRFSAERPEGSISTLTIQRTEQRDSAMYRCASSPEGVEAFFGQGTRLTVV.

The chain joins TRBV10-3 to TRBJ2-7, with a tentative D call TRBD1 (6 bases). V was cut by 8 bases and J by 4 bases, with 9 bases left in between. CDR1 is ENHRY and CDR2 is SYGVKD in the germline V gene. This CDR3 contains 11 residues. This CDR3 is CAIATGYEQYF. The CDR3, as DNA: TGTGCCATCGCGACAGGATACGAGCAGTACTTC.

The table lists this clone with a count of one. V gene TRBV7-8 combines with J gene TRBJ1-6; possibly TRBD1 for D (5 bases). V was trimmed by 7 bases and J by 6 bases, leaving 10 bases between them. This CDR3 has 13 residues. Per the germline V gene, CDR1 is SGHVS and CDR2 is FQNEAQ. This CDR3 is CASTVGRNSPLHF. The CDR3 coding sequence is TGTGCCAGCACCGTGGGGCGTAATTCACCCCTCCACTTT.

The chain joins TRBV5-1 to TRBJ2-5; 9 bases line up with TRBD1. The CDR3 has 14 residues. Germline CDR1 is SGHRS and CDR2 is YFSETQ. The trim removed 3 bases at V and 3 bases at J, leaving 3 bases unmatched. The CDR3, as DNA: TGCGCCAGCAGCTCCGGGACAGGGAAAGAGACCCAGTACTTC. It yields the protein CASSSGTGKETQYF.